What follows are 30 T cell receptor beta chains derived from one specimen sequenced in a study of early T cells in non-severe SARS-CoV-2 infection. TCRdb used MiXCR to reprocess the 5' RACE reads, holding one entry per CDR3 protein. This sample has around 56,000 distinct CDR3 sequences, with about 13% found just once. Specimen: whole blood, collected at baseline. The receptors were sampled from an adult who was a healthcare worker with PCR-confirmed SARS-CoV-2 infection or an uninfected control (not recorded which).

Only a few counts were recorded for this clonotype. The chain links TRBV7-3 to TRBJ2-7; possibly TRBD1 for D (6 bases). Trimming shortened V by 4 bases and J by 4 bases, and 11 bases separated the two germline ends. Germline values: CDR1 SGHTA, CDR2 FQGTGA. The CDR3 runs 13 residues. CDR3 sequence reads: CASSYGTSYEQYF. The DNA for the CDR3 is TGTGCCAGCAGCTATGGGACATCGTACGAGCAGTACTTC.

The genes are TRBV6-5 and TRBJ2-7, with D possibly being TRBD1 (6 bases). V was clipped by 2 bases and J by 3 bases, with 11 bases between them. Germline CDR1 reads MNHEY; CDR2 reads SVGAGI. This CDR3 is 14 amino acids long. The CDR3 DNA sequence: TGTGCCAGCAGTTACGGGGCAGGGGACTACGAGCAGTACTTC. Translated: CASSYGAGDYEQYF.

The V and J genes are TRBV9 and TRBJ1-3; possible D gene TRBD1, 6 bases. V lost 1 base to trimming and J lost 0 bases, with 11 bases between them. Germline CDR1 is SGDLS and CDR2 is YYNGEE. This CDR3 contains 16 residues. CDR3 coding DNA: TGTGCCAGCAGCGTACAGGGGCCGAGCTCTGGAAACACCATATATTTT. This gives the protein CASSVQGPSSGNTIYF. Full variable domain (remainder filled in from reference TRBV9 and TRBJ1-3): DSGVTQTPKHLITATGQRVTLRCSPRSGDLSVYWYQQSLDQGLQFLIQYYNGEERAKGNILERFSAQQFPDLHSELNLSSLELGDSALYFCASSVQGPSSGNTIYFGEGSWLTVV.

This clonotype has only a few counts. The chain is built from TRBV20-1 and TRBJ2-7; perhaps TRBD1 as D (6 bases). The CDR3 has 13 amino acids. The V and J ends lost 1 base and 6 bases respectively, with 13 bases between them. Germline values: CDR1 DFQATT, CDR2 SNEGSKA (reference sequence). CDR3 sequence: CSARGQVKGEQYF. In DNA, the CDR3 is TGCAGTGCTAGAGGACAGGTAAAAGGCGAGCAGTACTTC.

The rearrangement joins TRBV5-1 to TRBJ1-5; weak D call: TRBD1 (6 bases). V shed 1 base and J shed 7 bases, with 15 bases lying between them. From germline, CDR1 is SGHRS and CDR2 YFSETQ. The CDR3 covers 15 residues. This CDR3 reads CASSLSGGASQPQHF. The CDR3 coding sequence is TGCGCCAGCAGCTTGTCGGGGGGCGCGTCCCAGCCCCAGCATTTT.

The chain recombines TRBV6-5 with TRBJ1-4; the match to TRBD1 covers 7 bases. The trim removed 2 bases at V and 7 bases at J, leaving 7 bases unmatched. CDR1 and CDR2 (germline): MNHEY, SVGAGI. The CDR3 extends over 15 amino acids. CDR3 in amino acids: CASSYLGRGAEKLFF. Here the CDR3 DNA reads TGTGCCAGCAGTTACCTCGGCAGGGGGGCTGAAAAACTGTTTTTT.

In the case of this clonotype: The junction does not match germline at one end; this may be a read error. The chain carries TRBV7-2 and TRBJ2-7; D gene ambiguous. Germline CDR1 SGHTA, CDR2 FQGNSA. The CDR3 has 14 amino acids. For the CDR3, the DNA is TGTGCCAGCAGCTCAGGCGGACGGGTGACGGAGCAGTGCTTC. It translates to CASSSGGRVTEQCF.

J is TRBJ2-1 and V is TRBV6-2 or TRBV6-3, with D possibly being TRBD2 (5 bases). Germline-derived CDR1 and CDR2 are MNHEY and SVGEGT. V was clipped by 5 bases and J by 1 base, with 12 bases between them. CDR3 length: 15 amino acids. The CDR3: CASSERTGSYNEQFF. Here the CDR3 DNA reads TGTGCCAGCAGTGAACGGACGGGATCCTACAATGAGCAGTTCTTC.

The chain is built from TRBV4-3 and TRBJ2-6; 7 bases are shared with TRBD1. The CDR3 spans 16 residues. The J segment lost 3 bases and the V segment lost 0 bases, leaving 2 bases of the junction unmatched. Germline loops: CDR1 LGHNA, CDR2 YSLEER. The DNA for the CDR3 is TGCGCCAGCAGCCAAGATCCAGGGGGTGGGGCCAACGTCCTGACTTTC. Its protein is CASSQDPGGGANVLTF.

This chain joins TRBV27 and TRBJ2-5; D uncertain. CDR1 is MNHEY, CDR2 SMNVEV, per germline (reference sequence). The CDR3 is 14 amino acids. Between the trimmed V and J ends, which lost 5 bases and 4 bases, there was a span of 14 bases. CDR3 loop: CASSMRPTGETQYF. The DNA of the CDR3 is TGTGCCAGCAGTATGAGACCCACCGGAGAGACCCAGTACTTC.

J is TRBJ2-7 and V is TRBV21-1; the table's D call, TRBD1, was not checked against the DNA. TRBV21-1 is assigned pseudogene status. This CDR3 spans 17 amino acids. In nucleotides, the CDR3 is TGTGCCAGCAGCAAAAAACGGGGACAAATCCACTCCTACGAGCAGTACTTC. It yields the protein CASSKKRGQIHSYEQYF.

There are many counts of this clonotype. The J gene is TRBJ1-5, the V gene TRBV30; TRBD1 aligns across 7 bases. CDR1 is GTSNPN and CDR2 is SVGIG in the germline V gene (reference sequence). V shed 0 bases and J 7 bases; nucleotides not matched to a gene: 6. The CDR3 runs 14 residues. The CDR3 bases are TGTGCCTGGAGTGTGGGGACAGACGCCCAGCCCCAGCATTTT. The encoded protein is CAWSVGTDAQPQHF.

The CDR3, as DNA: TGTGCCAGCAGCCCCGGGACAGGGGGTTACGAGCAGTACTTC. Translation gives CASSPGTGGYEQYF. The V gene is TRBV7-2, the J gene TRBJ2-7, with 11 bases aligning to TRBD1. V lost 5 bases to trimming and J lost 4 bases; unmatched junction nucleotides: 4. The CDR3 spans 14 residues. Germline V CDR1 and CDR2: SGHTA, FQGNSA. The entire variable domain, with the rest obtained from reference TRBV7-2 and TRBJ2-7, is as follows: GAGVSQSPSNKVTEKGKDVELRCDPISGHTALYWYRQSLGQGLEFLIYFQGNSAPDKSGLPSDRFSAERTGGSVSTLTIQRTQQEDSAVYLCASSPGTGGYEQYFGPGTRLTVT.

The table lists this clonotype with many counts. CDR3 sequence (DNA): TGTGCCAGCAGCTTAGGGTTCACCGGGGAGCTGTTTTTT. Amino acid sequence: CASSLGFTGELFF. The chain has TRBV7-8 and TRBJ2-2; D gene ambiguous. CDR1 is SGHVS and CDR2 is FQNEAQ in the germline V gene. This CDR3 region has 13 residues. V lost 1 base to trimming and J lost 4 bases, with 4 bases between them.

This clonotype was detected a few times. The chain recombines TRBV19 with TRBJ2-7; D not resolved. There are 11 residues in the CDR3. Germline loops: CDR1 LNHDA, CDR2 SQIVND (reference sequence). Trimming cost V 7 bases and J 4 bases, with 8 bases left between them. The CDR3 DNA sequence: TGTGCCAGTAATTACAAGTACGAGCAGTACTTC. Translated: CASNYKYEQYF. Complete variable domain (other parts from reference TRBV19 and TRBJ2-7): DGGITQSPKYLFRKEGQNVTLSCEQNLNHDAMYWYRQDPGQGLRLIYYSQIVNDFQKGDIAEGYSVSREKKESFPLTVTSAQKNPTAFYLCASNYKYEQYFGPGTRLTVT.

This chain connects TRBV7-2 to TRBJ2-1; maybe TRBD2 (5 bases). Deletions cut 0 bases from V and 10 bases from J, with 7 bases between. Germline V gives CDR1 SGHTA, CDR2 FQGNSA. The CDR3 length is 12 residues. CDR3 sequence (DNA): TGTGCCAGCAGCTTAGCCCCGGGGGAGCAGTTCTTC. Translation: CASSLAPGEQFF. Full variable domain (rest looked up from reference TRBV7-2 and TRBJ2-1): GAGVSQSPSNKVTEKGKDVELRCDPISGHTALYWYRQSLGQGLEFLIYFQGNSAPDKSGLPSDRFSAERTGGSVSTLTIQRTQQEDSAVYLCASSLAPGEQFFGPGTRLTVL.

The chain combines TRBV29-1 with TRBJ2-7; D ambiguous. The CDR3 is 13 amino acids. CDR1 and CDR2 (germline): SQVTM, ANQGSEA. Trimming removed 5 bases at V and 3 bases at J, with 14 bases between. CDR3 sequence: CSVLKQTNYEQYF. DNA for the CDR3: TGCAGCGTTCTGAAGCAGACCAACTACGAGCAGTACTTC.

This clonotype was detected many times. This sequence joins TRBV27 and TRBJ1-4; a weak D match, TRBD1 (5 bases). Germline CDR1 MNHEY, CDR2 SMNVEV (reference sequence). Trimming removed 3 bases at V and 3 bases at J, with 11 bases between. This CDR3 has 15 amino acids. CDR3 in amino acids: CASSFQGLANEKLFF. CDR3 in DNA: TGTGCCAGCAGTTTTCAGGGTTTAGCTAATGAAAAACTGTTTTTT.

This clonotype was seen only a few times. The CDR3 DNA reads TGTGCCAGCAACCCCGGCGGAGTTTCACCCCTCCACTTT. It codes for CASNPGGVSPLHF. V and J are TRBV28 and TRBJ1-6, with D unresolved. V lost 7 bases, J lost 9 bases, and 13 bases lay in between. Germline V gives CDR1 MDHEN, CDR2 SYDVKM. The CDR3 covers 13 residues.

This clonotype showed up many times. The chain has TRBV10-1 and TRBJ1-1; 8 bases match TRBD1. Germline V gene data show CDR1 as WNHNN and CDR2 as SYGVQD (reference sequence). The CDR3 is made up of 14 amino acids. The V segment lost 6 bases and the J segment 2 bases; nucleotides outside the gene matches: 5. The CDR3: CASRTGEGNTEAFF. The CDR3 coding sequence is TGCGCCAGCAGGACAGGGGAAGGAAACACTGAAGCTTTCTTT.

In this sample, this clonotype turned up a few times. The rearrangement joins TRBV7-8 to TRBJ2-3; D possibly uses TRBD1 or TRBD2 (6 bases each). The CDR3 has 16 amino acids. Germline assignment: CDR1 SGHVS and CDR2 FQNEAQ. The germline V and J ends were trimmed by 2 bases and 3 bases, with 15 bases remaining between them. The chain's CDR3 is CASSLSEGELTDTQYF. CDR3 DNA sequence: TGTGCCAGCAGCTTATCGGAGGGGGAATTAACAGATACGCAGTATTTT.

In its sample, this clonotype was seen many times. The DNA of the CDR3 is TGTGCCAGCAGCCTACTAGCGGGAGGGGCATACGAGCAGTACTTC. Residues: CASSLLAGGAYEQYF. This chain uses TRBV7-2 with TRBJ2-7, with 13 bases aligning to TRBD2. The ends lost 5 bases at V and 4 bases at J; junction bases unmatched: 5. The germline V gene has CDR1 SGHTA and CDR2 FQGNSA. The CDR3 contains 15 residues.

There are a few counts of this clonotype. The chain recombines TRBV7-2 with TRBJ2-5; the match to TRBD2 covers 9 bases. The CDR3 spans 16 residues. Germline V gene lookup returns CDR1 SGHTA and CDR2 FQGNSA. Losses at the gene ends were 5 bases for V and 1 base for J; bases not matched to a gene: 8. CDR3 sequence reads: CASSPTTSGPQETQYF. The DNA of the CDR3 is TGTGCCAGCAGCCCCACTACTAGCGGGCCCCAAGAGACCCAGTACTTC.

The CDR3 DNA follows: TGTGCCAGCAGCTTCATGCCGGGACAAGAGACCCAGTACTTC. It translates to CASSFMPGQETQYF. This chain links TRBV9 with TRBJ2-5, with D perhaps matching TRBD2 (5 bases). The ends were cut back, 4 bases at V and 2 bases at J, with 12 bases in the middle. Germline values: CDR1 SGDLS, CDR2 YYNGEE. The length of the CDR3 is 14 residues.

The chain carries TRBV29-1 and TRBJ2-7; 7 nucleotides match TRBD1. The CDR3 sequence is 13 residues long. Germline CDR1 and CDR2: SQVTM and ANQGSEA. V was clipped by 6 bases and J by 2 bases; unmatched bases: 7. CDR3 amino acids: CSVLRDSPYEQYF. DNA of the CDR3: TGCAGCGTCCTGAGGGACAGCCCCTACGAGCAGTACTTC.

The V and J genes are TRBV27 and TRBJ1-6; no reliable D call. The V gene lost 5 bases and the J gene lost 2 bases, with 10 bases spanning the gap. The germline CDR1 and CDR2 sequences are MNHEY and SMNVEV (reference sequence). The CDR3 length is 15 residues. The CDR3 here is CASSDARAYNSPLHF. The DNA of the CDR3 is TGTGCCAGCAGTGATGCGCGGGCCTATAATTCACCCCTCCACTTT.

This clonotype was recorded many times. The chain employs TRBV12-3 or TRBV12-4 and TRBJ2-1, with TRBD1 identical over 7 bases. The length of the CDR3 is 14 residues. Trimming cost V 6 bases and J 2 bases; bases outside gene matches: 4. CDR3 loop: CASRGTVPYNEQFF. For the CDR3, the DNA is TGTGCCAGCAGAGGGACAGTTCCCTACAATGAGCAGTTCTTC.

V gene TRBV27 combines with J gene TRBJ2-3, with 8 bases matching TRBD2. The J segment lost 2 bases and the V segment lost 2 bases, leaving 6 bases of the junction unmatched. The V gene's germline CDR1 is MNHEY and CDR2 SMNVEV (reference sequence). The CDR3 totals 16 residues. CDR3 sequence: CASSLLSAGDTDTQYF. CDR3 nucleotide sequence: TGTGCCAGCAGTTTACTGTCAGCGGGAGACACAGATACGCAGTATTTT.

This clonotype was found many times. The gene calls are TRBV9 and TRBJ1-4, with 7 bases that match TRBD1. Germline CDR1 reads SGDLS; CDR2 reads YYNGEE. The length of the CDR3 is 14 residues. The junction had 9 bases not matched to a gene; V was cut back by 7 bases and J by 6 bases. CDR3 in DNA: TGTGCCAGCGCCCCTCCCGGGACAGATGAAAAACTGTTTTTT. Amino acids: CASAPPGTDEKLFF.

This clonotype was seen a few times. This sequence joins TRBV20-1 and TRBJ2-3; TRBD2 aligns across 9 bases. The CDR3 loop spans 15 amino acids. CDR1 and CDR2 (germline): DFQATT, SNEGSKA (reference sequence). With V trimmed by 3 bases and J by 2 bases, 6 bases remained unmatched. DNA for the CDR3: TGCAGTGCTAGTAGGCTAGCGGGGCCCACAGATACGCAGTATTTT. Translated: CSASRLAGPTDTQYF.